Following are 17 T cell receptor beta chains from one sample sequenced in a study of T cell responses to AZD1222 COVID-19 vaccine. Libraries were prepared by immunoSEQ multiplex PCR; TCRdb keeps only in-frame clonotypes and omits some of them. The top ten hold about 1.9% of the sample, which has around 170,000 clones, 92% seen once. The specimen comprised peripheral blood, sampled 28 days after the second AZD1222 dose. The receptors here all came from an adult who received the AZD1222 COVID-19 vaccine.

The chain uses TRBV7-9 and TRBJ2-7; 8 bases are shared with TRBD1. V trimming: 4 bases; J trimming: 1 base; junction bases outside the gene matches: 18. CDR1 is SEHNR and CDR2 is FQNEAQ in the germline V gene (reference sequence). The CDR3 contains 19 residues. CDR3 in amino acids: CASSSTGTGALGGSYEQYF. In nucleotides, the CDR3 is TGTGCCAGCAGCTCCACCGGGACAGGAGCACTGGGAGGATCCTACGAGCAGTACTTC.

The rearrangement joins TRBV5-1 to TRBJ2-1; D may be TRBD2 (6 bases). From germline, CDR1 is SGHRS and CDR2 YFSETQ. V was shortened by 6 bases and J by 8 bases, with 18 bases between the two germline ends. There are 14 residues in the CDR3. Here the CDR3 reads CASNPLAAGYEQFF. In DNA form, the CDR3 reads TGCGCCAGCAACCCCTTAGCGGCCGGCTATGAGCAGTTCTTC.

CDR3 in amino acids: CAWRDPTGRGQPQHF. The CDR3 DNA reads as TGTGCCTGGAGAGACCCGACAGGGCGCGGACAGCCCCAGCATTTT. The gene calls are TRBV30 and TRBJ1-5, with 7 bases fitting TRBD1. The junction had 12 bases not matched to a gene; V was cut back by 3 bases and J by 7 bases. Per germline, CDR1 GTSNPN and CDR2 SVGIG (reference sequence). The CDR3 contains 15 residues.

This chain joins TRBV25-1 and TRBJ2-3, with TRBD2 matching 7 bases. There are 13 residues in the CDR3. Germline assignment: CDR1 MGHDK and CDR2 SYGVNS. Trimming cost V 5 bases and J 4 bases; bases outside gene matches: 3. The CDR3 here is CASSLRGADTQYF. In nucleotides, the CDR3 is TGTGCCAGCAGTTTACGGGGGGCAGATACGCAGTATTTT.

J is TRBJ1-2 and V is TRBV5-6; D unclear. CDR1 and CDR2 from the germline V gene are SGHDT and YYEEEE. V was trimmed by 7 bases and J by 2 bases, leaving 15 bases between them. There are 14 residues in the CDR3. This chain's CDR3 is CASFMHAGNYGYTF. In DNA form, the CDR3 reads TGTGCCAGCTTCATGCATGCGGGAAACTATGGCTACACCTTC.

The chain carries TRBV20-1 and TRBJ1-2; D not certain. Trimming shortened V by 3 bases and J by 8 bases, and 16 bases separated the two germline ends. This CDR3 is 13 amino acids long. Germline V gene sequence: CDR1 DFQATT, CDR2 SNEGSKA (reference sequence). In DNA form, the CDR3 reads TGCAGTGCTAGTGAACTCCCCTCGGACGGCTACACCTTC. Its protein product is CSASELPSDGYTF.

This clone was counted a single time. The rearrangement joins TRBV7-2 to TRBJ2-5; TRBD1 is a possible D gene (5 bases). Trimming stripped 7 bases from V and 3 bases from J, with 12 bases between. Per the germline V gene, CDR1 is SGHTA and CDR2 is FQGNSA. This CDR3 spans 13 amino acids. The CDR3 sequence: CASNPGREETQYF. Here the CDR3 DNA reads TGTGCCAGCAACCCGGGCAGGGAAGAGACCCAGTACTTC.

This chain joins TRBV5-8 and TRBJ1-5; D is undetermined. CDR3 length: 15 amino acids. Germline V lookup: CDR1 SGHTS, CDR2 YDEGEE. V was pared by 6 bases and J by 3 bases, with 16 bases between. CDR3 amino acids: CASTPAPSDNQPQHF. CDR3 sequence (DNA): TGTGCCAGCACCCCGGCACCGAGCGACAATCAGCCCCAGCATTTT. The full variable domain, its missing parts supplied by reference TRBV5-8 and TRBJ1-5, is EAGVTQSPTHLIKTRGQQATLRCSPISGHTSVYWYQQALGLGLQFLLWYDEGEERNRGNFPPRFSGRQFPNYSSELNVNALELEDSALYLCASTPAPSDNQPQHFGDGTRLSIL.

The V and J genes are TRBV27 and TRBJ1-5, with 7 bases fitting TRBD1. Germline assignment: CDR1 MNHEY and CDR2 SMNVEV (reference sequence). The CDR3 is 15 amino acids. V trimming: 0 bases; J trimming: 7 bases; junction bases outside the gene matches: 6. The CDR3 spells CASSLSRGLGQPQHF. The CDR3 DNA is TGTGCCAGCAGTTTATCTAGGGGGCTGGGGCAGCCCCAGCATTTT.

The chain links TRBV27 to TRBJ2-7; D not resolved. Trimming removed 5 bases at V and 0 bases at J, with 11 bases between. Germline V gene sequence: CDR1 MNHEY, CDR2 SMNVEV (reference sequence). This CDR3 contains 14 residues. Here the CDR3 DNA reads TGTGCCAGCAGTCCAGGCTATGGCTCCTACGAGCAGTACTTC. Its protein is CASSPGYGSYEQYF.

V is TRBV3-1 (or the pseudogene TRBV3-2) and J is TRBJ1-4; the D is unclear. CDR1 LGHDT and CDR2 YNNKEL come from the germline V gene (reference sequence). V shed 4 bases and J shed 3 bases, with 9 bases lying between them. The CDR3 runs to 14 residues. The CDR3 loop is CASSREAANEKLFF. CDR3 sequence (DNA): TGTGCCAGCAGCCGGGAAGCGGCTAATGAAAAACTGTTTTTT.

The chain carries TRBV2 and TRBJ1-2, with 10 bases lining up with TRBD1. The CDR3 loop spans 14 amino acids. The germline V gene has CDR1 SNHLY and CDR2 FYNNEI. Unmatched junction bases numbered 5, after V lost 6 bases and J lost 4 bases. The CDR3: CASSGTGEGYGYTF. In DNA form, the CDR3 reads TGTGCCAGCAGCGGGACAGGGGAGGGCTATGGCTACACCTTC.

V usage is TRBV6-5 and J usage is TRBJ2-7; 12 bases align to TRBD1. Trimming cost V 11 bases and J 6 bases; bases outside gene matches: 8. This CDR3 has 13 amino acids. Germline V gives CDR1 MNHEY, CDR2 SVGAGI. For the CDR3, the DNA is TGTGCCGTCCATGGGACAGGGGGCGCCGAGCAGTACTTC. Its protein product is CAVHGTGGAEQYF.

The CDR3 spells CASSSQRASGNTIYF. The CDR3, as DNA: TGTGCCAGCAGTTCCCAGAGGGCCTCTGGAAACACCATATATTTT. The chain combines TRBV27 with TRBJ1-3; D is uncertain. Looked up from germline, CDR1 is MNHEY and CDR2 is SMNVEV (reference sequence). Trimming left V 4 bases short and J 0 bases short, with 10 bases between. The CDR3 covers 15 residues.

V and J are TRBV6-6 and TRBJ2-1, with D perhaps matching TRBD1 (7 bases). The CDR3 spans 14 residues. Trimming pared 4 bases from V and 5 bases from J, leaving 12 bases between. Germline CDR1 MNHNY, CDR2 SVGAGI (reference sequence). CDR3 region: CASSSGGSHNEQFF. The CDR3 DNA is TGTGCCAGCAGTTCAGGGGGGAGTCACAATGAGCAGTTCTTC.

The count of this clone is one. The CDR3 nucleotides are TGCGCCAGCAGCCAACGCTCTGGAAACACCATATATTTT. This sequence encodes CASSQRSGNTIYF. The chain links TRBV4-3 to TRBJ1-3, with D uncertain. The CDR3 runs to 13 residues. CDR1 LGHNA and CDR2 YSLEER come from the germline V gene. V lost 2 bases, J lost 0 bases, and 2 bases lay in between.

The chain carries TRBV6-5 and TRBJ2-7; a possible D gene is TRBD1 (5 bases). This CDR3 spans 13 amino acids. Trimming stripped 6 bases from V and 5 bases from J, with 14 bases between. Germline V gives CDR1 MNHEY, CDR2 SVGAGI. The CDR3 sequence is CASRSGQGNEQYF. The CDR3, as DNA: TGTGCCAGCAGGAGTGGTCAGGGCAACGAGCAGTACTTC.